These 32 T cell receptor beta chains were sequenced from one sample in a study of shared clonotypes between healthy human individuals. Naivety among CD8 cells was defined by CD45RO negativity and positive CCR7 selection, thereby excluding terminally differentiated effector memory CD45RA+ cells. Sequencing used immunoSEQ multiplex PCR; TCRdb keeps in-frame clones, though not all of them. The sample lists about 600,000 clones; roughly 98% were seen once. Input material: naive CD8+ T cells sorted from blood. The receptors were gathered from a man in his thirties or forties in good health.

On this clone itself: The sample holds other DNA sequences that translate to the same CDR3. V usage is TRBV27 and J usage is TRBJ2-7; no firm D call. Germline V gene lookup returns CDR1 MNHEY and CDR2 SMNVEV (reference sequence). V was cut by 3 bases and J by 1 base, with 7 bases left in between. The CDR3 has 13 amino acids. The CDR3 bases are TGTGCCAGCAGTTTGGCTGCATCCTACGAGCAGTACTTC. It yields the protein CASSLAASYEQYF.

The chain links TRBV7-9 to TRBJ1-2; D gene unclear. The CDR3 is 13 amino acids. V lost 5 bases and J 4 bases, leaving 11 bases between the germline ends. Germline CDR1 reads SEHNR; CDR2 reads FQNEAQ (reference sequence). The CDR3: CASSTGYLYGYTF. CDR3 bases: TGTGCCAGCAGCACCGGTTACCTCTATGGCTACACCTTC.

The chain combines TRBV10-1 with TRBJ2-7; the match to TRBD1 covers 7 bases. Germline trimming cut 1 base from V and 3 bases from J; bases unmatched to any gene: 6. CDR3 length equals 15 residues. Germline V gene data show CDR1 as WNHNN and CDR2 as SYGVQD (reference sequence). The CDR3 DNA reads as TGCGCCAGCAGTGAGTACTCGGGACAGAGCTACGAGCAGTACTTC. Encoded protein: CASSEYSGQSYEQYF.

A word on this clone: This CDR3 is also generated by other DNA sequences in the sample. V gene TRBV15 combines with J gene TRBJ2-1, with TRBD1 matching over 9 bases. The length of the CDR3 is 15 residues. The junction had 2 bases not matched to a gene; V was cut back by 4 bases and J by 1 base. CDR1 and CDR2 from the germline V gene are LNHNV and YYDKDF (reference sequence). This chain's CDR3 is CATSTDRGSYNEQFF. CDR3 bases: TGTGCCACCAGCACAGACAGGGGGTCCTACAATGAGCAGTTCTTC.

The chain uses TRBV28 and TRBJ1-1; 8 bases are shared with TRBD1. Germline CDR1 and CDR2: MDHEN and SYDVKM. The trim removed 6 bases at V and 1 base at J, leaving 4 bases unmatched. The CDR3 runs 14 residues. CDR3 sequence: CASSPGQGNTEAFF. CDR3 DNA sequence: TGTGCCAGCAGCCCAGGACAGGGGAACACTGAAGCTTTCTTT.

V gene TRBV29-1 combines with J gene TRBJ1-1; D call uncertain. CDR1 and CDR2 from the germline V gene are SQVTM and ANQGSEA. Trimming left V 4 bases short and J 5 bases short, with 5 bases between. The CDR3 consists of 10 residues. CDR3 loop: CSVVRTEAFF. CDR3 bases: TGCAGCGTTGTCAGGACTGAAGCTTTCTTT.

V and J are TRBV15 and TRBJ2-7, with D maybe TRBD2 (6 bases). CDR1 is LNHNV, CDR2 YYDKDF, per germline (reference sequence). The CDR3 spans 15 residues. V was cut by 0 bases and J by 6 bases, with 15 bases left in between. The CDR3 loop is CATSRDRGLGGEQYF. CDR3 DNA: TGTGCCACCAGCAGAGATAGAGGCTTGGGGGGCGAGCAGTACTTC.

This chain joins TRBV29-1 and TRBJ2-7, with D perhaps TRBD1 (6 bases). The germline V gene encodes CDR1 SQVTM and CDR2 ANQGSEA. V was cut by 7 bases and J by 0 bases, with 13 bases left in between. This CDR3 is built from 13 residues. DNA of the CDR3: TGCAGCGGAACAGGGCCGAGCTCCTACGAGCAGTACTTC. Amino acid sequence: CSGTGPSSYEQYF.

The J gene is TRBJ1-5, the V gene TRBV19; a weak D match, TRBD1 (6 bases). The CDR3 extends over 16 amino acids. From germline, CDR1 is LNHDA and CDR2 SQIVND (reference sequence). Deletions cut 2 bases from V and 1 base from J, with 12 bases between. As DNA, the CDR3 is TGTGCCAGTAGTATATATTGGACAGCAAGCAATCAGCCCCAGCATTTT. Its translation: CASSIYWTASNQPQHF.

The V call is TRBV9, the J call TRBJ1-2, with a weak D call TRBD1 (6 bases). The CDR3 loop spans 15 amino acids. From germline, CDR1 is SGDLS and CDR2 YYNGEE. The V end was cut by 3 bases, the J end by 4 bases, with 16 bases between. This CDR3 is CASSAYRAGGYGYTF. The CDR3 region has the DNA TGTGCCAGCAGCGCCTACAGGGCGGGGGGCTATGGCTACACCTTC.

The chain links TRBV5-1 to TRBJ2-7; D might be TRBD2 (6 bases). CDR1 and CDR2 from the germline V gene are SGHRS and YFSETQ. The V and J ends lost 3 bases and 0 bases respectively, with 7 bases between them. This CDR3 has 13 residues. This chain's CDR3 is CASSYGSSYEQYF. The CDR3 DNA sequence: TGCGCCAGCAGCTACGGGAGCTCCTACGAGCAGTACTTC.

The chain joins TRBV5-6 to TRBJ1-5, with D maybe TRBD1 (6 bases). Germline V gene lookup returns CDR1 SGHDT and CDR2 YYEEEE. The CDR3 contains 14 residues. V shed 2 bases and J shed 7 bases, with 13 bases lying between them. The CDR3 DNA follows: TGTGCCAGCAGCTTCAGGGGTGTAGGGCAGCCCCAGCATTTT. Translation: CASSFRGVGQPQHF.

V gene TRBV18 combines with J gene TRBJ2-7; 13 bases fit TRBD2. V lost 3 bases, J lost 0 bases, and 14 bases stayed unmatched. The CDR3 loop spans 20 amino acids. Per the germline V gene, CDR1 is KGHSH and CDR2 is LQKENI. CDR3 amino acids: CASSPRLAGGKIHSSYEQYF. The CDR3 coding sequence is TGTGCCAGCTCACCCCGACTAGCGGGAGGCAAAATCCACTCCTCCTACGAGCAGTACTTC.

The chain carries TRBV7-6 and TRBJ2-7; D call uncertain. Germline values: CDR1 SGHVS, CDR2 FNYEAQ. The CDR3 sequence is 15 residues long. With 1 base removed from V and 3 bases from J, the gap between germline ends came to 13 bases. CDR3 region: CASSLVGDKGYEQYF. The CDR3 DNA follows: TGTGCCAGCAGCTTAGTTGGCGACAAGGGCTACGAGCAGTACTTC.

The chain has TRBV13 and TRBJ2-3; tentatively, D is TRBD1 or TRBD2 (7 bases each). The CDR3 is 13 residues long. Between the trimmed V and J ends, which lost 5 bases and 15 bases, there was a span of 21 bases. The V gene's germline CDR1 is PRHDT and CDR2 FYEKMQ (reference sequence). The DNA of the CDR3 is TGTGCCAGCAGCCCCGCCGAGCGGGACAGAGCTTATTTT. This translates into CASSPAERDRAYF.

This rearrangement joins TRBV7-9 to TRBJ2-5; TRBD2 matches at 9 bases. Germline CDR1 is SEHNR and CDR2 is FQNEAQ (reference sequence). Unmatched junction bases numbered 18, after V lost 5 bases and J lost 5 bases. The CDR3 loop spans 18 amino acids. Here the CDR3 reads CASSRRSRRREGGETQYF. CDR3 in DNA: TGTGCCAGCAGCCGTAGATCAAGGCGGCGGGAGGGCGGCGAGACCCAGTACTTC.

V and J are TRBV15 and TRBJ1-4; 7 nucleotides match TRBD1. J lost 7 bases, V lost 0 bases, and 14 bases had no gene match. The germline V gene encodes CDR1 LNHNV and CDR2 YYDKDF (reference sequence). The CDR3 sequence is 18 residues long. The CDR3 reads CATSRDSGTDPSGEKLFF. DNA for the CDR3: TGTGCCACCAGCAGAGATTCAGGGACAGATCCGTCGGGTGAAAAACTGTTTTTT.

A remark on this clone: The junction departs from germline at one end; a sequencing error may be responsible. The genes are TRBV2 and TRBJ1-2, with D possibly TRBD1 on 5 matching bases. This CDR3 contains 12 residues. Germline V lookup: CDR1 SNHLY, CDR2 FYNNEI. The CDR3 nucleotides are TGCACCCAGGCAGCCAGGGTAGGAGGCTACACCTTC. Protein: CTQAARVGGYTF.

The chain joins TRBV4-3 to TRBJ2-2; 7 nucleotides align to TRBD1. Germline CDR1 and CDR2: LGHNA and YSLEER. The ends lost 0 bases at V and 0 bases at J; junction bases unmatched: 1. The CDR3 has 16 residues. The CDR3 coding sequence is TGCGCCAGCAGCCAAGATACAGGGGCGAACACCGGGGAGCTGTTTTTT. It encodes CASSQDTGANTGELFF.

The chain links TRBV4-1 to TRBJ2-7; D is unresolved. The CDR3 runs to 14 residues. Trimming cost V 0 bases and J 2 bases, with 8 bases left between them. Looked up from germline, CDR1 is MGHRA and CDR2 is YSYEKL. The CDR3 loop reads CASSQDRKTYEQYF. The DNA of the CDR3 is TGCGCCAGCAGCCAAGACAGGAAAACCTACGAGCAGTACTTC.

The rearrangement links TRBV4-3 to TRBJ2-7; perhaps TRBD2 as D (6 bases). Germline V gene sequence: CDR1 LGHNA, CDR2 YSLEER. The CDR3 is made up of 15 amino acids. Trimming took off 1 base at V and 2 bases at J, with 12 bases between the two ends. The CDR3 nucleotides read TGCGCCAGCAGCCAAGGGCGGGACGGAGCCTACGAGCAGTACTTC. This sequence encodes CASSQGRDGAYEQYF.

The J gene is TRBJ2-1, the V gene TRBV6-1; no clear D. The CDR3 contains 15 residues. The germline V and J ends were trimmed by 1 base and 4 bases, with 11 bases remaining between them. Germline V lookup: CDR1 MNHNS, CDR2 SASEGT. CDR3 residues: CASSEDMDGYNEQFF. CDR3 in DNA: TGTGCCAGCAGTGAAGATATGGACGGGTACAATGAGCAGTTCTTC.

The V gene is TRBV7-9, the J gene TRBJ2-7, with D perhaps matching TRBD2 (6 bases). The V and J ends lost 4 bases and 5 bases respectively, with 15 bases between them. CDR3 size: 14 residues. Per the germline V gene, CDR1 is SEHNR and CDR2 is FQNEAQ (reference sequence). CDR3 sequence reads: CASSSLAGFDEQYF. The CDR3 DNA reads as TGTGCCAGCAGCTCACTAGCCGGGTTCGACGAGCAGTACTTC.

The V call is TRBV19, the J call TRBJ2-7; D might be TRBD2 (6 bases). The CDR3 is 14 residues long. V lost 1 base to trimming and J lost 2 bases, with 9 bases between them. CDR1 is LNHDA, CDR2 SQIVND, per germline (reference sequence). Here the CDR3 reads CASSIVSGAYEQYF. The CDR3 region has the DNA TGTGCCAGTAGTATAGTTAGCGGTGCCTACGAGCAGTACTTC. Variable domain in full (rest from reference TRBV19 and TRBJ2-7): DGGITQSPKYLFRKEGQNVTLSCEQNLNHDAMYWYRQDPGQGLRLIYYSQIVNDFQKGDIAEGYSVSREKKESFPLTVTSAQKNPTAFYLCASSIVSGAYEQYFGPGTRLTVT.

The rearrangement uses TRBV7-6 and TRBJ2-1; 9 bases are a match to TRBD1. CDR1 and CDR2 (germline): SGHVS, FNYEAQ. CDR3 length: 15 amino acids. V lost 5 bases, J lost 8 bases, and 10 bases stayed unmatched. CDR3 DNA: TGTGCCAGCAGCCTCACAGGGACAGGGCGGCATGAGCAGTTCTTC. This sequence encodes CASSLTGTGRHEQFF.

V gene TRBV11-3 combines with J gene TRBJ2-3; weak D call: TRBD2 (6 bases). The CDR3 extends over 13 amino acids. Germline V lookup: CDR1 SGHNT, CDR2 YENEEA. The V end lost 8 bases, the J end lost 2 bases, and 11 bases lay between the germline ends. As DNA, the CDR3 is TGTGCCAGCCGGGACTCAAACACAGATACGCAGTATTTT. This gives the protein CASRDSNTDTQYF.

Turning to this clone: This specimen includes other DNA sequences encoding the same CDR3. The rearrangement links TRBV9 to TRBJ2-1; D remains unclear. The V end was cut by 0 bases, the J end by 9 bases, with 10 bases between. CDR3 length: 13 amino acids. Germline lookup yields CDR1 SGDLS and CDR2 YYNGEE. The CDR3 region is CASSVVTAGEQFF. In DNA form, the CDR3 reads TGTGCCAGCAGCGTAGTAACAGCCGGTGAGCAGTTCTTC.

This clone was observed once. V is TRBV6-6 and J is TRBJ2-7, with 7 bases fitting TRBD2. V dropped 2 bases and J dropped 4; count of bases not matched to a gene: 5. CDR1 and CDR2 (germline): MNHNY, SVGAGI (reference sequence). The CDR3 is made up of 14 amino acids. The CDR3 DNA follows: TGTGCCAGCAGTTACGGGGGGGAGCAATACGAGCAGTACTTC. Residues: CASSYGGEQYEQYF.

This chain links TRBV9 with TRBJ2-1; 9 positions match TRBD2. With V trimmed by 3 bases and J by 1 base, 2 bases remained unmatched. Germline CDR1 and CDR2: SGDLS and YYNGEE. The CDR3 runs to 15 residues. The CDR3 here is CASSGSGRSYNEQFF. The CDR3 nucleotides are TGTGCCAGCAGCGGGAGCGGGAGGTCCTACAATGAGCAGTTCTTC.

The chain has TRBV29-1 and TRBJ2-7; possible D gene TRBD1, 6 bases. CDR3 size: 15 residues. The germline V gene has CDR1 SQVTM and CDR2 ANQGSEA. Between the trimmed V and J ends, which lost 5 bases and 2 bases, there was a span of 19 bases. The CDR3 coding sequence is TGCAGCGTTTCTGATCCAGGGGTTTCCCCCTACGAGCAGTACTTC. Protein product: CSVSDPGVSPYEQYF.

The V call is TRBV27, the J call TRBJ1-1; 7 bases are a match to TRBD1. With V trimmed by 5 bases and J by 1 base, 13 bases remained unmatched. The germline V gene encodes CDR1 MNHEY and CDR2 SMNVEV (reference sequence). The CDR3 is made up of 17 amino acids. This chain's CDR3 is CASSPYRGLKSNTEAFF. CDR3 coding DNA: TGTGCCAGCAGTCCGTACAGGGGCCTAAAATCGAACACTGAAGCTTTCTTT.

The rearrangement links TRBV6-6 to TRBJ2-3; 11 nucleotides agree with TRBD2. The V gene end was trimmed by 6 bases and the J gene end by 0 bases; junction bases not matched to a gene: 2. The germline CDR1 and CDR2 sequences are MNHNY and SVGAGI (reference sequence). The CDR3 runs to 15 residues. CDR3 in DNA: TGTGCCAGCAGAGGACTAGCGGGTAGCACAGATACGCAGTATTTT. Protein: CASRGLAGSTDTQYF.